One T cell receptor beta chain is described in this entry. As yet, its antigen is unknown. The sample belongs to a study of blood T cells in healthy people across ages. General study results and limits: Unsorted PBMC material precluded a definitive naive versus antigen-experienced comparison. Diversity estimates drawn from one million T cells were deemed underestimates.

The use of a sample-barcoded 5' primer and a J-beta primer mix characterized a second PCR of roughly 7 to 11 cycles. TCRdb redid the calling of the 5' RACE reads with MiXCR, one entry per CDR3 protein. Of approximately 780,000 distinct CDR3 sequences detected, under 30% appear once; the ten largest clones hold over 2.5%. This sample was shared with a second study, whose subject was T cells of mothers and their children. That paper notes: Every mother produced more than 9.5 million TCR beta CDR3 reads, whereas every child provided about 3 million. Similar effects of thymic selection on TCR recombination output were recorded in related and unrelated pairs.

Sequencing was carried out using blood. This clonotype was obtained from a boy between 10 and 17 years old in good health.

As DNA, the CDR3 is TGTGCCAGCAGTTACTCGCGGGGGGCAATCACAGATACGCAGTATTTT. Its protein is CASSYSRGAITDTQYF. The rearrangement links TRBV6-5 to TRBJ2-3, with TRBD2 identical over 8 bases. CDR3 size: 16 residues. The V and J ends lost 0 bases and 2 bases, in that order; junction bases with no gene match: 4. Per germline, CDR1 MNHEY and CDR2 SVGAGI.